These 11 T cell receptor beta chains originate from one sample sequenced in a study of T cell responses to AZD1222 COVID-19 vaccine. TCRdb's copy holds only in-frame clones and misses some; the assay was immunoSEQ multiplex PCR. The table has about 260,000 clones, 90% to 95% seen once. This specimen was peripheral blood, taken on day 0 of AZD1222 vaccination. These receptors were collected from an adult in good health.

The chain recombines TRBV5-1 with TRBJ1-1; unclear D gene. This CDR3 has 15 residues. Trimming took 0 bases from V and 0 from J, leaving 9 bases between them. Germline loops: CDR1 SGHRS, CDR2 YFSETQ. The CDR3 bases are TGCGCCAGCAGCTTGGATCCGGCATTGAACACTGAAGCTTTCTTT. Residues: CASSLDPALNTEAFF.

This chain links TRBV2 with TRBJ1-1; 7 nucleotides agree with TRBD1. With 9 bases clipped from V and 0 bases from J, the junction kept 4 bases outside the gene matches. Germline V gene lookup returns CDR1 SNHLY and CDR2 FYNNEI. The CDR3 loop spans 13 amino acids. The CDR3 loop is CASTGQMNTEAFF. CDR3 coding DNA: TGTGCCAGTACGGGACAGATGAACACTGAAGCTTTCTTT.

V usage is TRBV15 and J usage is TRBJ1-1; a weak D match, TRBD1 (6 bases). Germline-derived CDR1 and CDR2 are LNHNV and YYDKDF (reference sequence). CDR3 length: 14 residues. The V gene lost 6 bases and the J gene lost 0 bases, with 11 bases spanning the gap. The CDR3 bases are TGTGCCACCAGGGCCGGACAGTTGAACACTGAAGCTTTCTTT. Translated: CATRAGQLNTEAFF.

The CDR3 sequence is CASSVGSLGGRAPNEQFF. The CDR3 nucleotides read TGTGCCAGCAGCGTAGGATCTTTGGGCGGGAGGGCCCCGAATGAGCAGTTCTTC. V usage is TRBV9 and J usage is TRBJ2-1; 9 bases map to TRBD2. The CDR3 spans 18 residues. J lost 7 bases, V lost 0 bases, and 14 bases had no gene match. The V gene's germline CDR1 is SGDLS and CDR2 YYNGEE.

This chain uses TRBV20-1 with TRBJ1-2; D unresolved. The CDR3 covers 11 residues. The V gene lost 3 bases and the J gene lost 5 bases, with 7 bases spanning the gap. In germline, CDR1 is DFQATT, CDR2 SNEGSKA (reference sequence). CDR3 DNA sequence: TGCAGTGCTAGTCCCAATTATGGCTACACCTTC. Its protein is CSASPNYGYTF.

This clone was picked up a small number of times. The genes are TRBV3-1 (or the pseudogene TRBV3-2) and TRBJ1-1; D is unresolved. V lost 0 bases to trimming and J lost 1 base, with 3 bases between them. Germline CDR1 and CDR2: LGHDT and YNNKEL (reference sequence). The CDR3 loop spans 13 amino acids. DNA of the CDR3: TGTGCCAGCAGCCAAGATTGGAACACTGAAGCTTTCTTT. It encodes CASSQDWNTEAFF.

This rearrangement joins TRBV19 to TRBJ1-5; D possibly corresponds to TRBD1 (6 bases). The germline V gene encodes CDR1 LNHDA and CDR2 SQIVND (reference sequence). The V end lost 5 bases, the J end lost 3 bases, and 14 bases lay between the germline ends. CDR3 size: 15 residues. The CDR3 DNA is TGTGCCAGTAGTGAGGGAGGGGGTGTCAATCAGCCCCAGCATTTT. Its translation is CASSEGGGVNQPQHF.

The V gene is TRBV9, the J gene TRBJ1-3; D gene ambiguous. The germline V gene encodes CDR1 SGDLS and CDR2 YYNGEE. Trimming pared 0 bases from V and 2 bases from J, leaving 12 bases between. CDR3 length: 16 amino acids. The CDR3 reads CASSVATAGPGNTIYF. CDR3 coding DNA: TGTGCCAGCAGCGTAGCTACGGCCGGACCTGGAAACACCATATATTTT.

Regarding this clone: This CDR3 is also generated by other DNA sequences in the sample. The rearrangement joins TRBV3-1 (or the pseudogene TRBV3-2) to TRBJ1-1, with TRBD1 as a possible D gene (6 bases). The germline V gene encodes CDR1 LGHDT and CDR2 YNNKEL (reference sequence). The CDR3 loop spans 14 amino acids. The V end was cut by 3 bases, the J end by 1 base, with 9 bases between. In nucleotides, the CDR3 is TGTGCCAGCAGCCAGGGGGGCCCGAACACTGAAGCTTTCTTT. Translation gives CASSQGGPNTEAFF.

The chain is built from TRBV9 and TRBJ2-6; perhaps TRBD1 as D (6 bases). Trimming removed 5 bases from V and 0 bases from J, with 15 bases in between. Germline V gene lookup returns CDR1 SGDLS and CDR2 YYNGEE. CDR3 length: 17 amino acids. CDR3 loop: CASSGGQPSSGANVLTF. The CDR3 DNA reads as TGTGCCAGCAGTGGCGGACAGCCCAGCTCTGGGGCCAACGTCCTGACTTTC.

This clone was found once. J is TRBJ2-7 and V is TRBV5-1; D ambiguous. The CDR3 spans 14 residues. V dropped 4 bases and J dropped 1 base, with 12 bases sitting between them. Germline V gene lookup returns CDR1 SGHRS and CDR2 YFSETQ. The CDR3 region has the DNA TGCGCCAGCAGCGGTAATACCGGGTCCTACGAGCAGTACTTC. Translating gives CASSGNTGSYEQYF.